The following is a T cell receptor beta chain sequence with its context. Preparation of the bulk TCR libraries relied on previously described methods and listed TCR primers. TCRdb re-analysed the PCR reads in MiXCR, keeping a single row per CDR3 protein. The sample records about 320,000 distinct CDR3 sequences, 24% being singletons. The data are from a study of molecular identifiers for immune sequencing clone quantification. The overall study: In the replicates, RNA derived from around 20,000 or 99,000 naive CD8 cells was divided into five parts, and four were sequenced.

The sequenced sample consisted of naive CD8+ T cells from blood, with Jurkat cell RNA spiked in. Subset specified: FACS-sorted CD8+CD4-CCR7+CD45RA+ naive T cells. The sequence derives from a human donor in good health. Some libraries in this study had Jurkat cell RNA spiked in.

CDR3 in DNA: TGCAGCGTCATGGACAGGAAACCCTACGAGCAGTACTTC. Amino acids: CSVMDRKPYEQYF. The chain joins TRBV29-1 to TRBJ2-7; 7 bases are a match to TRBD1. CDR3 length: 13 residues. Germline-derived CDR1 and CDR2 are SQVTM and ANQGSEA. Unmatched junction bases numbered 7, after V lost 6 bases and J lost 2 bases.